What follows is one T cell receptor beta chain and its context. Its cognate antigen is unknown. Primers included in the PCR were 60 Vbeta and 13 Jbeta primers. Profiled with immunoSEQ multiplex PCR; TCRdb holds only in-frame clones, not every one. The data hold 110,000 or so clones, with approximately 74% observed a single time. The trim removed 1 base at V and 2 bases at J, leaving 8 bases unmatched. From germline, CDR1 is SGHTA and CDR2 FQGNSA. The CDR3 consists of 16 residues. The data belong to a study of cytomegalovirus exposure and HLA in healthy donors. Overall study results and limits: CMV serostatus was the sole immune exposure information available.

The chain links TRBV7-2 to TRBJ2-7; 7 bases line up with TRBD2. The sequence came from a middle-aged woman in good health and CMV-seropositive. The sample was PBMCs. The CDR3 is CASSLGGAGMAYEQYF. CDR3 in DNA: TGTGCCAGCAGCTTAGGGGGAGCGGGGATGGCCTACGAGCAGTACTTC.